One and the same sample provided the 25 T cell receptor beta chains below, sequenced in a study of blood T cell repertoires in COVID-19 (TCRdb year 2020). The library came from the immunoSEQ multiplex PCR assay. What TCRdb holds here is the immuneACCESS table cut down to in-frame rearrangements. Part of the clones is not present; checked against another copy, under half of the missing clones reflect an unresolved V gene, and the others are unexplained. This sample is represented by roughly 290,000 clones; approximately 90% of them were singletons. About 6.1% of the sample comes from the top ten. Sequenced material: PBMCs or T cells enriched from blood (not recorded which). The origin of the receptors is a woman in her thirties or forties who had recovered from COVID-19.

V usage is TRBV18 and J usage is TRBJ1-5; D might be TRBD1 (6 bases). The V and J ends lost 4 bases and 2 bases respectively, with 9 bases between them. Germline CDR1 and CDR2: KGHSH and LQKENI. The CDR3 runs 14 residues. CDR3 protein: CASSQQGGNQPQHF. In DNA, the CDR3 is TGTGCCAGCTCACAACAGGGTGGCAATCAGCCCCAGCATTTT.

V gene TRBV30 combines with J gene TRBJ2-6; D might be TRBD1 (5 bases). Trimming took off 3 bases at V and 2 bases at J, with 14 bases between the two ends. This CDR3 has 16 residues. The germline gives CDR1 GTSNPN, CDR2 SVGIG (reference sequence). Here the CDR3 DNA reads TGTGCCTGGAGCCGAAACAGGCTCCCTGGGGCCAACGTCCTGACTTTC. It translates to CAWSRNRLPGANVLTF. Together with reference TRBV30 and TRBJ2-6, the CDR3 gives the full variable domain: SQTIHQWPATLVQPVGSPLSLECTVEGTSNPNLYWYRQAAGRGLQLLFYSVGIGQISSEVPQNLSASRPQDRQFILSSKKLLLSDSGFYLCAWSRNRLPGANVLTFGAGSRLTVL.

This chain links TRBV7-2 with TRBJ1-3; no clear D. The V end was cut by 0 bases, the J end by 0 bases, with 15 bases between. Germline V lookup: CDR1 SGHTA, CDR2 FQGNSA. This CDR3 has 18 residues. The CDR3 DNA reads TGTGCCAGCAGCTTAGCAGCGGTGTCGGGAGTCTCTGGAAACACCATATATTTT. Translating it yields CASSLAAVSGVSGNTIYF.

The genes are TRBV2 and TRBJ1-5; the D gene is possibly TRBD1 (6 bases). CDR1 is SNHLY and CDR2 is FYNNEI in the germline V gene. V was clipped by 6 bases and J by 2 bases, with 8 bases between them. The CDR3 runs to 13 residues. The CDR3 DNA follows: TGTGCCAGCAGAGCAGGGGGCAATCAGCCCCAGCATTTT. This encodes CASRAGGNQPQHF.

The V and J genes are TRBV30 and TRBJ1-6; tentatively, D is TRBD1 (6 bases). V was trimmed by 5 bases and J by 9 bases, leaving 14 bases between them. Looked up from germline, CDR1 is GTSNPN and CDR2 is SVGIG (reference sequence). The CDR3 sequence is 13 residues long. DNA for the CDR3: TGTGCCTGGGCTCAGGGGTTTTCTTCACCCCTCCACTTT. This translates into CAWAQGFSSPLHF.

V gene TRBV4-1 combines with J gene TRBJ2-1, with 7 bases identical to TRBD2. The CDR3 has 15 residues. Germline values: CDR1 MGHRA, CDR2 YSYEKL. Germline trimming cut 1 base from V and 3 bases from J; bases unmatched to any gene: 3. DNA of the CDR3: TGCGCCAGCAGCCAAGCTAGCGGCTACTACAATGAGCAGTTCTTC. Its protein is CASSQASGYYNEQFF.

The chain has TRBV10-3 and TRBJ2-1, with 11 bases identical to TRBD2. Germline assignment: CDR1 ENHRY and CDR2 SYGVKD. The V and J ends lost 4 bases and 8 bases, in that order; junction bases with no gene match: 7. The CDR3 is 15 amino acids. The CDR3 nucleotides read TGTGCCATCAGTGCCAAGCTAGCGGGAGGCGATGAGCAGTTCTTC. Translating gives CAISAKLAGGDEQFF.

This clone was recorded once. V is TRBV29-1 and J is TRBJ2-3, with TRBD1 identical over 8 bases. Trimming took 0 bases from V and 6 from J; bases not matched to a gene: 8. The germline gives CDR1 SQVTM, CDR2 ANQGSEA. This CDR3 region has 15 residues. CDR3 nucleotides: TGCAGCGTTGAAGACAGGGGGCGGGCCCCGGATACGCAGTATTTT. Amino acids: CSVEDRGRAPDTQYF.

The chain uses TRBV6-2 or TRBV6-3 and TRBJ2-7; 7 bases line up with TRBD1. Germline V gene data show CDR1 as MNHEY and CDR2 as SVGEGT. The CDR3 covers 15 residues. Trimming took 5 bases from V and 3 from J; bases not matched to a gene: 10. CDR3 loop: CASSPRGSLDYEQYF. The CDR3 DNA reads as TGTGCCAGCAGTCCCAGGGGGTCGCTGGACTACGAGCAGTACTTC.

This chain joins TRBV24-1 and TRBJ2-1; D not resolved. The CDR3 has 13 amino acids. The V end lost 9 bases, the J end lost 6 bases, and 14 bases lay between the germline ends. Germline-derived CDR1 and CDR2 are KGHDR and SFDVKD. CDR3 in amino acids: CATGPPVLNEQFF. CDR3 DNA: TGTGCCACCGGGCCCCCGGTCCTCAATGAGCAGTTCTTC.

The chain employs TRBV3-1 (or the pseudogene TRBV3-2) and TRBJ2-5, with 12 bases fitting TRBD2. Germline trimming cut 4 bases from V and 5 bases from J; bases unmatched to any gene: 8. The CDR3 sequence is 16 residues long. Germline lookup yields CDR1 LGHDT and CDR2 YNNKEL (reference sequence). CDR3 DNA sequence: TGTGCCAGCAGCCCCCTAGCGGGAGGGCCTCCGGAGACCCAGTACTTC. Amino acids: CASSPLAGGPPETQYF.

This rearrangement joins TRBV28 to TRBJ2-6, with D hard to call. V was cut by 3 bases and J by 2 bases, with 5 bases left in between. Germline-derived CDR1 and CDR2 are MDHEN and SYDVKM. The CDR3 is 14 amino acids. The CDR3, as DNA: TGTGCCAGCAGTTTTCGAGCTGGGGCCAACGTCCTGACTTTC. This codes for CASSFRAGANVLTF.

This chain uses TRBV11-2 with TRBJ2-2; TRBD2 matches at 8 bases. Per the germline V gene, CDR1 is SGHAT and CDR2 is FQNNGV. The junction had 10 bases not matched to a gene; V was cut back by 5 bases and J by 5 bases. The CDR3 contains 16 residues. CDR3 in DNA: TGTGCCAGCAGCGCTACAGCGGGAGTAAAGACCGGGGAGCTGTTTTTT. This gives the protein CASSATAGVKTGELFF.

In its sample, this clone was seen once. The chain has TRBV9 and TRBJ2-5, with D maybe TRBD1 (5 bases). CDR3 length equals 14 residues. Germline lookup yields CDR1 SGDLS and CDR2 YYNGEE. Deletions cut 1 base from V and 3 bases from J, with 10 bases between. The CDR3 sequence: CASSVNTGKETQYF. CDR3 DNA sequence: TGTGCCAGCAGCGTAAATACAGGAAAAGAGACCCAGTACTTC.

This chain links TRBV10-1 with TRBJ1-1; D possibly corresponds to TRBD1 (6 bases). V dropped 5 bases and J dropped 1 base, with 14 bases sitting between them. The germline V gene has CDR1 WNHNN and CDR2 SYGVQD (reference sequence). The CDR3 loop spans 15 amino acids. CDR3 sequence (DNA): TGCGCCAGCAGTCCATCACAGGGCGCGAACACTGAAGCTTTCTTT. This gives the protein CASSPSQGANTEAFF.

There are many counts of this clone. The V gene is TRBV14, the J gene TRBJ2-7, with D possibly TRBD2 on 6 matching bases. Looked up from germline, CDR1 is SGHDN and CDR2 is FVKESK. The CDR3 has 14 amino acids. V lost 3 bases and J 3 bases, leaving 12 bases between the germline ends. For the CDR3, the DNA is TGTGCCAGCAGCCAGATTAGCGGAGTCTACGAGCAGTACTTC. This gives the protein CASSQISGVYEQYF.

The V gene is TRBV3-1 (or the pseudogene TRBV3-2), the J gene TRBJ2-1, with 10 positions matching TRBD2. With 1 base clipped from V and 6 bases from J, the junction kept 9 bases outside the gene matches. Germline assignment: CDR1 LGHDT and CDR2 YNNKEL (reference sequence). This CDR3 region has 17 residues. The CDR3 reads CASSQGSLAGARNEQFF. DNA of the CDR3: TGTGCCAGCAGCCAAGGTTCCCTAGCGGGAGCTCGCAATGAGCAGTTCTTC.

The CDR3 DNA reads TGTGCCAGCAGCTCCCTCATCCGGACAGATGAAAAACTGTTTTTT. Its translation: CASSSLIRTDEKLFF. The V call is TRBV6-2 or TRBV6-3, the J call TRBJ1-4; tentatively, D is TRBD1 (6 bases). The CDR3 spans 15 residues. Between the trimmed V and J ends, which lost 6 bases and 6 bases, there was a span of 17 bases. The V gene's germline CDR1 is MNHEY and CDR2 SVGEGT.

The chain employs TRBV19 and TRBJ2-1; 13 positions match TRBD2. The CDR3 covers 17 residues. J was trimmed by 12 bases and V by 0 bases; bases with no gene match: 11. Germline CDR1 reads LNHDA; CDR2 reads SQIVND (reference sequence). The CDR3 sequence: CASSIDTGTSGIWGQFF. The CDR3 DNA sequence: TGTGCCAGTAGTATAGACACCGGGACTAGCGGGATATGGGGGCAGTTCTTC.

A few counts support this clone. This sequence joins TRBV10-1 and TRBJ2-7, with 9 nucleotides matching TRBD2. CDR3 length equals 14 residues. Germline V lookup: CDR1 WNHNN, CDR2 SYGVQD (reference sequence). With V trimmed by 3 bases and J by 0 bases, 0 bases remained unmatched. This CDR3 reads CASSDSGSSYEQYF. The CDR3 DNA reads as TGCGCCAGCAGTGATAGCGGGAGCTCCTACGAGCAGTACTTC.

The chain joins TRBV2 to TRBJ1-3, with D unresolved. V lost 7 bases, J lost 1 base, and 17 bases lay in between. This CDR3 has 16 residues. CDR1 is SNHLY, CDR2 FYNNEI, per germline. CDR3 loop: CASTPYLGRSGNTIYF. The CDR3 region has the DNA TGTGCCAGCACCCCTTACCTAGGCAGATCTGGAAACACCATATATTTT.

V is TRBV28 and J is TRBJ2-1; 7 nucleotides agree with TRBD2. Germline values: CDR1 MDHEN, CDR2 SYDVKM. The V and J ends lost 4 bases and 1 base, in that order; junction bases with no gene match: 13. The CDR3 is 18 residues long. CDR3 in DNA: TGTGCCAGCAGTTCCCCCCGGGGTGGTAGCGGGTCCTACAATGAGCAGTTCTTC. Translating gives CASSSPRGGSGSYNEQFF.

The V and J genes are TRBV5-1 and TRBJ2-7; 10 bases align to TRBD2. The CDR3 length is 15 residues. V was pared by 4 bases and J by 7 bases, with 11 bases of the junction left unmatched. Germline CDR1 SGHRS, CDR2 YFSETQ. The CDR3 here is CASSHLAGGQGEQYF. As DNA, the CDR3 is TGCGCCAGCAGCCATTTAGCGGGAGGCCAGGGGGAGCAGTACTTC.

The chain joins TRBV6-1 to TRBJ1-2, with a possible D match to TRBD1 (6 bases). Germline lookup yields CDR1 MNHNS and CDR2 SASEGT. V lost 1 base, J lost 5 bases, and 14 bases lay in between. The CDR3 has 15 amino acids. CDR3 DNA: TGTGCCAGCAGTGAAGGCCCCGGGACAAGATATGGCTACACCTTC. Its protein product is CASSEGPGTRYGYTF.

CDR3 coding DNA: TGTGCCAGCAGCCGGACTAGCGGGTACAATGAGCAGTTCTTC. The encoded protein is CASSRTSGYNEQFF. The chain recombines TRBV14 with TRBJ2-1; TRBD2 matches at 11 bases. In germline, CDR1 is SGHDN, CDR2 FVKESK. The CDR3 covers 14 residues. V was clipped by 4 bases and J by 4 bases; unmatched bases: 0.